This passage covers 5 T cell receptor beta chains from one sample sequenced in a study of response to subunit inactivated influenza vaccine. TCRdb itself ran the RT-PCR reads through MiXCR, one entry per CDR3 protein. The data show approximately 530,000 distinct CDR3 sequences, roughly 13% seen once. Here the sequenced sample was PBMCs from blood, taken roughly 45 days after vaccination. The receptors were sampled from a man aged 45-65 years who received an inactivated influenza vaccine.

The chain carries TRBV12-3 or TRBV12-4 and TRBJ2-3, with 12 bases identical to TRBD2. With V trimmed by 6 bases and J by 2 bases, 6 bases remained unmatched. There are 16 residues in the CDR3. CDR3 sequence reads: CASRLTSGSPTDTQYF. CDR3 coding DNA: TGTGCCAGCAGACTGACTAGCGGGAGCCCCACAGATACGCAGTATTTT.

This clonotype was detected only a few times. The gene calls are TRBV30 and TRBJ2-7; 9 bases line up with TRBD1. V gave up 3 bases and J gave up 5 bases; unmatched junction bases: 5. The CDR3 runs to 13 residues. Germline V gene lookup returns CDR1 GTSNPN and CDR2 SVGIG (reference sequence). The CDR3 sequence is CAWRDRGRNEQYF. In DNA, the CDR3 is TGTGCCTGGAGGGACAGGGGAAGGAACGAGCAGTACTTC. Drawing the rest from reference TRBV30 and TRBJ2-7, the complete variable domain is SQTIHQWPATLVQPVGSPLSLECTVEGTSNPNLYWYRQAAGRGLQLLFYSVGIGQISSEVPQNLSASRPQDRQFILSSKKLLLSDSGFYLCAWRDRGRNEQYFGPGTRLTVT.

In this sample, this clonotype turned up a few times. The chain combines TRBV7-9 with TRBJ2-3; 9 bases are shared with TRBD2. The CDR3 contains 15 residues. V lost 6 bases, J lost 7 bases, and 11 bases stayed unmatched. Germline CDR1 reads SEHNR; CDR2 reads FQNEAQ (reference sequence). The CDR3: CASRPVGLAMNTQYF. CDR3 in DNA: TGTGCCAGCAGGCCAGTCGGACTAGCGATGAATACGCAGTATTTT.

This clonotype was seen only a few times. The chain uses TRBV20-1 and TRBJ2-1, with TRBD2 matching over 7 bases. Trimming removed 4 bases from V and 4 bases from J; junction bases left unmatched: 7. Germline loops: CDR1 DFQATT, CDR2 SNEGSKA (reference sequence). The CDR3 is 14 residues long. CDR3 region: CSATAGVRYNEQFF. The DNA of the CDR3 is TGCAGTGCTACTGCGGGAGTGCGGTACAATGAGCAGTTCTTC.

This chain links TRBV18 with TRBJ1-1; D is perhaps TRBD1 (5 bases). CDR1 KGHSH and CDR2 LQKENI come from the germline V gene. The CDR3 runs 13 residues. The germline V and J ends were trimmed by 0 bases and 6 bases, with 8 bases remaining between them. DNA of the CDR3: TGTGCCAGCTCACCACCGCAGGGCCCTGAAGCTTTCTTT. Its translation is CASSPPQGPEAFF.